This TCR beta chain was sequenced in a study of breast tumors, draining lymph nodes, adjacent tissues. General study results and limits: Data only fit, rather than demonstrated, lymph node origin of most tumor T cells. Compared with lymph nodes, tumors were less diverse; compared with nontumor tissue, more. Luminal-like breast cancer showed significantly greater tumor-nontumor repertoire similarity than basal-like breast cancer did. Data fit most tumor T cells coming from lymph node, expanding in tumor.

Each CDR3 protein gets one entry after TCRdb re-called the multiplex PCR reads with MiXCR. The table shows around 120,000 distinct CDR3 sequences, with 20% occurring only once. This clonotype was seen ten or more times. The antigen remains undetermined. Axillary draining lymph nodes of breast cancer patients supplied the node samples. The clonotype was recovered from a female donor with breast cancer. Some clones in this sample may be carry-over from other donors' samples. Sequencing was carried out using axillary lymph node tissue.

CDR3 loop: CASNTPLRSGELFF. DNA for the CDR3: TGTGCCAGTAATACCCCCCTCCGGTCCGGGGAGCTGTTTTTT. The chain couples TRBV19 to TRBJ2-2; D is unclear. Trimming took 7 bases from V and 6 from J, leaving 15 bases between them. The CDR3 totals 14 residues. Per the germline V gene, CDR1 is LNHDA and CDR2 is SQIVND (reference sequence). Variable domain in full (rest from reference TRBV19 and TRBJ2-2): DGGITQSPKYLFRKEGQNVTLSCEQNLNHDAMYWYRQDPGQGLRLIYYSQIVNDFQKGDIAEGYSVSREKKESFPLTVTSAQKNPTAFYLCASNTPLRSGELFFGEGSRLTVL.